This is a list of T cell receptor beta chains from one sample in a study of beta chain features in type 1 diabetes. Produced via immunoSEQ multiplex PCR; TCRdb's table is partial and in-frame only. The sample consists of approximately 600,000 clones, under 15% of them appearing once. The sample consisted of naive CD4+ T cells from blood. All receptors come from a man aged 25 to 40 with type 1 diabetes. The CDR3 runs from the conserved cysteine through the conserved F or W. Fields, in order: D gene, V gene, clone size, J gene, CDR3 DNA, CDR3 protein. D genes are given only for firm matches. Some rows mark clone size as missing; the rest say once, few, many or name a class of expanded clone.

d_call: TRBD1
v_call: TRBV7-9
clone_size: few
j_call: TRBJ1-4
cdr3_nt: TGTGCCAGCAGCTCCGGGACAGGGTCTACTAATGAAAAACTGTTTTTT
cdr3_aa: CASSSGTGSTNEKLFF

d_call: TRBD1
v_call: TRBV6-5
clone_size: .
j_call: TRBJ2-7
cdr3_nt: TGTGCCAGCAGTTACTTACCGGGACAGGGGTACGAGCAGTACTTC
cdr3_aa: CASSYLPGQGYEQYF

d_call: .
v_call: TRBV4-3
clone_size: .
j_call: TRBJ2-5
cdr3_nt: TGCGCCAGCAGCCAAGATGGGTCAGTCAAAGGAGAGACCCAGTACTTC
cdr3_aa: CASSQDGSVKGETQYF

d_call: .
v_call: TRBV7-2
clone_size: .
j_call: TRBJ1-4
cdr3_nt: TGTGCCAGCAGCTTACCTGGGGGAGGGGAAAAACTGTTTTTT
cdr3_aa: CASSLPGGGEKLFF

d_call: TRBD1
v_call: TRBV7-2
clone_size: .
j_call: TRBJ1-6
cdr3_nt: TGTGCCAGCAGCGTCCCTCAGGGGGGGTATTCACCCCTCCACTTT
cdr3_aa: CASSVPQGGYSPLHF

d_call: .
v_call: TRBV2
clone_size: .
j_call: TRBJ2-7
cdr3_nt: TGTGCCAGCAGTGACGGCAGGGAGAACGAGCAGTACTTC
cdr3_aa: CASSDGRENEQYF

d_call: .
v_call: TRBV30
clone_size: few
j_call: TRBJ2-7
cdr3_nt: TGTGCCTGGAGTGTTTTGGCCGAGCAGTACTTC
cdr3_aa: CAWSVLAEQYF

d_call: .
v_call: TRBV30
clone_size: .
j_call: TRBJ2-7
cdr3_nt: TGTGCCTGGAGTGCTAGAGAGGCAGGGTACACCTACGAGCAGTACTTC
cdr3_aa: CAWSAREAGYTYEQYF

d_call: TRBD2
v_call: TRBV7-3
clone_size: few
j_call: TRBJ2-3
cdr3_nt: TGTGCCAGCAGCTCGGGACTAGCGGCAGATACGCAGTATTTT
cdr3_aa: CASSSGLAADTQYF

d_call: TRBD1
v_call: TRBV5-4
clone_size: few
j_call: TRBJ2-3
cdr3_nt: TGTGCCAGCAGCTTGGAGAGGGGGCTACGGTTGGATACGCAGTATTTT
cdr3_aa: CASSLERGLRLDTQYF

d_call: TRBD1
v_call: TRBV28
clone_size: few
j_call: TRBJ1-2
cdr3_nt: TGTGCCAGCACCATCAGGGGGCTCGGCTATGGCTACACCTTC
cdr3_aa: CASTIRGLGYGYTF

d_call: .
v_call: TRBV2
clone_size: .
j_call: TRBJ2-3
cdr3_nt: TGTGCCAGCAGTTACTCGAGCGGGTACACAGATACGCAGTATTTT
cdr3_aa: CASSYSSGYTDTQYF

d_call: TRBD1
v_call: TRBV5-4
clone_size: .
j_call: TRBJ2-1
cdr3_nt: TGTGCCAGCAGCCAGAACCGGGACAGGGGACGGGAGCAGTTCTTC
cdr3_aa: CASSQNRDRGREQFF

d_call: TRBD1
v_call: TRBV11-2
clone_size: .
j_call: TRBJ2-5
cdr3_nt: TGTGCCAGCAGCGTGGGACAGATACAAGAGACCCAGTACTTC
cdr3_aa: CASSVGQIQETQYF

d_call: TRBD1
v_call: TRBV10-3
clone_size: .
j_call: TRBJ1-6
cdr3_nt: TGTGCCATCAGGGCGGACAGGGGCACTTCACCCCTCCACTTT
cdr3_aa: CAIRADRGTSPLHF

d_call: TRBD2
v_call: TRBV7-8
clone_size: .
j_call: TRBJ2-2
cdr3_nt: TGTGCCAGTCAGCGTCGGACTAGCGGGGGAACGAACACCGGGGAGCTGTTTTTT
cdr3_aa: CASQRRTSGGTNTGELFF

d_call: .
v_call: TRBV13
clone_size: few
j_call: TRBJ1-6
cdr3_nt: TGTGCCAGCAGCTTACAGAGCCCGCCGTCACCCCTCCACTTT
cdr3_aa: CASSLQSPPSPLHF

d_call: .
v_call: TRBV13
clone_size: .
j_call: TRBJ1-1
cdr3_nt: TGTGCCAGCAGCATAACAGGGAGATTGAAGACTGAAGCTTTCTTT
cdr3_aa: CASSITGRLKTEAFF

d_call: .
v_call: TRBV25-1
clone_size: .
j_call: TRBJ1-2
cdr3_nt: TGTGCCAGCAGAGCTCGACAGTTTGGAGGCTACACCTTC
cdr3_aa: CASRARQFGGYTF

d_call: TRBD2
v_call: TRBV7-3
clone_size: few
j_call: TRBJ2-5
cdr3_nt: TGTGCCAGCAGCTCACCCCCGGGGGGGGACGAGACCCAGTACTTC
cdr3_aa: CASSSPPGGDETQYF

d_call: TRBD1
v_call: TRBV28
clone_size: few
j_call: TRBJ1-2
cdr3_nt: TGTGCCAGCAGTCTCAAACAGGGGTACTATGGCTACACCTTC
cdr3_aa: CASSLKQGYYGYTF

d_call: TRBD1
v_call: TRBV29-1
clone_size: .
j_call: TRBJ2-7
cdr3_nt: TGCAGCGTTGACGACAGGGACTACGAGCAGTACTTC
cdr3_aa: CSVDDRDYEQYF

d_call: .
v_call: TRBV27
clone_size: .
j_call: TRBJ2-3
cdr3_nt: TGTGCCAGCAGTTTTAGCCTCGGGACTCAGGGAAAAGATACGCAGTATTTT
cdr3_aa: CASSFSLGTQGKDTQYF

d_call: .
v_call: TRBV7-9
clone_size: few
j_call: TRBJ1-2
cdr3_nt: TGTGCCAGCAGCTTAGGACAGACTAACTATGGCTACACCTTC
cdr3_aa: CASSLGQTNYGYTF

d_call: TRBD1
v_call: TRBV6-5
clone_size: .
j_call: TRBJ2-4
cdr3_nt: TGTGCCAGCAGGGATACAGGGGGAAACATTCAGTACTTC
cdr3_aa: CASRDTGGNIQYF

d_call: .
v_call: TRBV4-3
clone_size: few
j_call: TRBJ2-6
cdr3_nt: TGCGCCAGCAGCGCACCGGGCTCTGGGGCCAACGTCCTGACTTTC
cdr3_aa: CASSAPGSGANVLTF

d_call: .
v_call: TRBV12-5
clone_size: .
j_call: TRBJ2-3
cdr3_nt: TGTGCTAGTGGTTTGATGGCTCCCACAGATACGCAGTATTTT
cdr3_aa: CASGLMAPTDTQYF

d_call: TRBD1
v_call: TRBV18
clone_size: few
j_call: TRBJ2-1
cdr3_nt: TGTGCCAGCTCACGGGACAGGGGTAATGAGCAGTTCTTC
cdr3_aa: CASSRDRGNEQFF

d_call: .
v_call: TRBV6-6
clone_size: .
j_call: TRBJ1-5
cdr3_nt: TGTGCCAGCAGCCAGAGGGATTGGCCCCAGCATTTT
cdr3_aa: CASSQRDWPQHF

d_call: .
v_call: TRBV11-2
clone_size: .
j_call: TRBJ2-3
cdr3_nt: TGTGCCAGCAGCTTAGATAGCCAGGGGTGGGATACGCAGTATTTT
cdr3_aa: CASSLDSQGWDTQYF

d_call: .
v_call: TRBV5-6
clone_size: .
j_call: TRBJ2-7
cdr3_nt: TGTGCCAGCAGCGCCGGGACATTACACGAGCAGTACTTC
cdr3_aa: CASSAGTLHEQYF

d_call: TRBD1
v_call: TRBV7-2
clone_size: few
j_call: TRBJ1-5
cdr3_nt: TGTGCCAGCAGCCGGACAGGGCTAAATCAGCCCCAGCATTTT
cdr3_aa: CASSRTGLNQPQHF

d_call: .
v_call: TRBV6-5
clone_size: .
j_call: TRBJ1-3
cdr3_nt: TGTGCCAGCAGTTACTCGAAACAGTACTCTGGAAACACCATATATTTT
cdr3_aa: CASSYSKQYSGNTIYF

d_call: TRBD1
v_call: TRBV18
clone_size: .
j_call: TRBJ2-3
cdr3_nt: TGTGCCAGCTCACCACCGACAGGGGGGCGAGATACGCAGTATTTT
cdr3_aa: CASSPPTGGRDTQYF

d_call: .
v_call: TRBV21-1
clone_size: .
j_call: TRBJ2-3
cdr3_nt: TGTGCCAGCAGCAAGACCCATCTAGCCGCGAGCACAGATACGCAGTATTTT
cdr3_aa: CASSKTHLAASTDTQYF

d_call: TRBD2
v_call: TRBV5-6
clone_size: few
j_call: TRBJ2-5
cdr3_nt: TGTGCCAGCAGCTTGGGGCCTAGCGGGGCTCAAGAGACCCAGTACTTC
cdr3_aa: CASSLGPSGAQETQYF

d_call: .
v_call: TRBV19
clone_size: .
j_call: TRBJ2-7
cdr3_nt: TGTGCCAGTAGTATGTGGGGGAACTCCTACGAGCAGTACTTC
cdr3_aa: CASSMWGNSYEQYF

d_call: .
v_call: TRBV12-5
clone_size: few
j_call: TRBJ2-5
cdr3_nt: TGTGCTAGTGGTTTGGACCAGGCTACCCCGGAGACCCAGTACTTC
cdr3_aa: CASGLDQATPETQYF

d_call: .
v_call: TRBV28
clone_size: few
j_call: TRBJ1-5
cdr3_nt: TGTGCCAGCAGGTCTCCCGGGGCTCAGCCCCAGCATTTT
cdr3_aa: CASRSPGAQPQHF

d_call: TRBD1
v_call: TRBV7-3
clone_size: .
j_call: TRBJ1-1
cdr3_nt: TGTGCCAGCAGCTTAACGTTGGTGGACAGGGAAGCTTTCTTT
cdr3_aa: CASSLTLVDREAFF

d_call: .
v_call: TRBV18
clone_size: .
j_call: TRBJ1-5
cdr3_nt: TGTGCCAGCTCACCAGGCAGGGTGGATCAGCCCCAGCATTTT
cdr3_aa: CASSPGRVDQPQHF

d_call: .
v_call: TRBV18
clone_size: few
j_call: TRBJ2-1
cdr3_nt: TGTGCCAGCTCACCCTACAATGCCGTAAATGAGCAGTTCTTC
cdr3_aa: CASSPYNAVNEQFF